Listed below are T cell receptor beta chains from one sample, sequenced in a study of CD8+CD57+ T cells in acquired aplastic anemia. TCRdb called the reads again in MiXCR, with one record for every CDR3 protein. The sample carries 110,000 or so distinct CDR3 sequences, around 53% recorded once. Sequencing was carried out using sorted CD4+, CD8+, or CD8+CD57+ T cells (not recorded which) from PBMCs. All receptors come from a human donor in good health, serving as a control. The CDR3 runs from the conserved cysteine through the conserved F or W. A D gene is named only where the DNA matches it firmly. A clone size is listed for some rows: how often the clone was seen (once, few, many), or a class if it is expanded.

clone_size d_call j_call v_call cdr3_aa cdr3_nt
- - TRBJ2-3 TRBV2 CASSSGTDTQYF TGTGCCAGCAGCTCCGGGACAGATACGCAGTATTTT
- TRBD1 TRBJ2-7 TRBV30 CAWSGQGAYEQYF TGTGCCTGGAGCGGACAGGGGGCTTACGAGCAGTACTTC
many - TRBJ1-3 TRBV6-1 CASRASGASGNTIYF TGTGCCAGCAGAGCCTCAGGAGCCTCTGGAAACACCATATATTTT
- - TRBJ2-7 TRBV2 CASRGDGTYYEQYF TGTGCCAGCAGAGGAGATGGGACCTACTACGAGCAGTACTTC
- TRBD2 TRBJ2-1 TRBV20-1 CSASSASGGYNEQFF TGCAGTGCTAGTTCGGCTAGCGGGGGCTACAATGAGCAGTTCTTC
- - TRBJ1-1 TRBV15 CAIGGLNTEAFF TGTGCCATCGGGGGGTTGAACACTGAAGCTTTCTTT
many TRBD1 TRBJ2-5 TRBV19 CASSIGYRGQETQYF TGTGCCAGTAGTATAGGTTACAGGGGGCAAGAGACCCAGTACTTC
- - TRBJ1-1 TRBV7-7 CASSLDNSGATEAFF TGTGCTAGCAGCTTAGATAATTCAGGGGCCACTGAAGCTTTCTTT
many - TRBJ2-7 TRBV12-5 CASGLPVGTDYLRGQYF TGTGCTAGTGGTTTACCAGTTGGGACGGATTATCTACGAGGGCAGTACTTC
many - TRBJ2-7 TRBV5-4 CASSLDNSYEQYF TGTGCCAGCAGCCTGGACAACTCCTACGAGCAGTACTTC
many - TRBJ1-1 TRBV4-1 CASSQFGGQGNTEAFF TGCGCCAGCAGCCAATTCGGGGGGCAGGGGAACACTGAAGCTTTCTTT
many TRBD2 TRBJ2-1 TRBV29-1 CSVDARGGGLSADEQFF TGCAGCGTTGACGCTCGCGGGGGGGGTCTCTCGGCCGATGAGCAGTTCTTC
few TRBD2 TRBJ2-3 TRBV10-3 CAISGTSGSSSTDTQYF TGTGCCATCAGTGGAACTAGCGGATCCTCTAGCACAGATACGCAGTATTTT
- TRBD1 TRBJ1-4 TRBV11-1 CASSTGQGASEKLFF TGTGCCAGCAGCACCGGACAGGGGGCTTCTGAAAAACTGTTTTTT
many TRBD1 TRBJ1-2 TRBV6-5 CASSWGQGPYGYTF TGTGCCAGCAGTTGGGGACAGGGCCCCTATGGCTACACCTTC
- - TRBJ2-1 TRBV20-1 CSARSAYPYNEQFF TGCAGTGCTAGATCCGCGTACCCCTACAATGAGCAGTTCTTC
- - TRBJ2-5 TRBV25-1 CASSPAALGETQYF TGTGCCAGCTCACCCGCGGCTCTGGGAGAGACCCAGTACTTC
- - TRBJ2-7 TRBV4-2 CAWIKDRTYEQYF TGTGCCTGGATCAAGGACAGAACCTACGAGCAGTACTTC
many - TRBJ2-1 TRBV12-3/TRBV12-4 CASSLIYNEQFF TGTGCCAGCAGCCTCATATACAATGAGCAGTTCTTC
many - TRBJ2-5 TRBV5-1 CASSLSPGRQETQYF TGCGCCAGCAGCTTGTCCCCGGGGAGACAAGAGACCCAGTACTTC